The 11 T cell receptor beta chains in this list originate from one sample, sequenced in a study of Graves' ophthalmopathy and Graves' hyperthyroidism. Amplification targeted the TCR beta CDR3 regions, with RNA transcripts as the source material. The first-round RT-PCR employed HTBI primers together with the Qiagen OneStep RT-PCR kit. A multiplex PCR was then performed as the second round. TCRdb called the multiplex PCR reads again in MiXCR, with one record for every CDR3 protein. The sample holds 600,000 to 650,000 distinct CDR3 sequences, about 20% seen once. The sample was peripheral blood. The receptors originated from a young woman with stable Graves' hyperthyroidism. Some clones in this sample may be carry-over from other donors' samples.

This clonotype was recorded at least ten times. The CDR3 nucleotides read TGTGCCAGCACCCGAATTAACAGAAGCAATCAGCCCCAGCATTTT. This translates into CASTRINRSNQPQHF. The genes are TRBV6-5 and TRBJ1-5; D unclear. V lost 7 bases and J 1 base, leaving 14 bases between the germline ends. This CDR3 contains 15 residues. Germline CDR1 MNHEY, CDR2 SVGAGI.

The chain joins TRBV27 to TRBJ2-7; D is unresolved. The germline V and J ends were trimmed by 0 bases and 4 bases, with 13 bases remaining between them. CDR3 length equals 15 residues. Germline V CDR1 and CDR2: MNHEY, SMNVEV (reference sequence). This CDR3 is CASSLSFVGIYEQYF. The CDR3 DNA sequence: TGTGCCAGCAGTTTATCCTTTGTAGGGATTTACGAGCAGTACTTC.

This chain connects TRBV28 to TRBJ2-4; TRBD2 matches 8 bases. The CDR3 contains 17 residues. The V and J ends lost 1 base and 1 base, in that order; junction bases with no gene match: 6. Per germline, CDR1 MDHEN and CDR2 SYDVKM. The CDR3 DNA sequence: TGTGCCAGCAGTTTATTTCAAGCGGGAGTGGCCAAAAACATTCAGTACTTC. Translated: CASSLFQAGVAKNIQYF.

The chain carries TRBV27 and TRBJ2-7; D not certain. The CDR3 runs to 13 residues. Per the germline V gene, CDR1 is MNHEY and CDR2 is SMNVEV (reference sequence). Trimming removed 4 bases at V and 5 bases at J, with 12 bases between. The CDR3 loop is CASSSGSLNEQYF. CDR3 DNA: TGTGCCAGCAGTTCCGGTAGTCTAAACGAGCAGTACTTC.

This clonotype was found a few times. The chain recombines TRBV19 with TRBJ1-1, with 8 bases lining up with TRBD1. The CDR3 is made up of 14 amino acids. In germline, CDR1 is LNHDA, CDR2 SQIVND (reference sequence). V lost 3 bases to trimming and J lost 8 bases; unmatched junction nucleotides: 8. CDR3 loop: CASSIPGQGREAFF. CDR3 sequence (DNA): TGTGCCAGTAGTATCCCTGGACAGGGTCGCGAAGCTTTCTTT.

This clonotype was seen at least ten times. The V call is TRBV7-9, the J call TRBJ1-5; perhaps TRBD1 as D (5 bases). Per the germline V gene, CDR1 is SEHNR and CDR2 is FQNEAQ (reference sequence). The CDR3 covers 14 residues. The V end lost 1 base, the J end lost 5 bases, and 9 bases lay between the germline ends. DNA of the CDR3: TGTGCCAGCAGCTTAGAGGGGCTGTATCAGCCCCAGCATTTT. It translates to CASSLEGLYQPQHF.

This clonotype was picked up many times. V usage is TRBV20-1 and J usage is TRBJ2-5; 8 bases are a match to TRBD2. Losses at the gene ends were 7 bases for V and 7 bases for J; bases not matched to a gene: 14. This CDR3 is built from 14 residues. CDR1 DFQATT and CDR2 SNEGSKA come from the germline V gene (reference sequence). CDR3 region: CSVQDRRGGGTQYF. The CDR3 DNA sequence: TGCAGTGTTCAGGACCGACGGGGGGGCGGGACCCAGTACTTC.

Ten or more counts support this clonotype. The chain uses TRBV28 and TRBJ1-6, with D uncertain. Looked up from germline, CDR1 is MDHEN and CDR2 is SYDVKM. This CDR3 comprises 15 residues. Trimming left V 6 bases short and J 0 bases short, with 9 bases between. CDR3 region: CASSQASSYNSPLHF. The CDR3 nucleotides are TGTGCCAGCAGCCAAGCGAGCTCCTATAATTCACCCCTCCACTTT.

This clonotype was seen repeatedly, ten times or more. The chain couples TRBV14 to TRBJ1-1; 7 positions match TRBD1. Germline V gives CDR1 SGHDN, CDR2 FVKESK. CDR3 length equals 14 residues. The ends lost 3 bases at V and 4 bases at J; junction bases unmatched: 5. CDR3 in DNA: TGTGCCAGCAGCCAGTTCAGGGGGATCACTGAAGCTTTCTTT. Translated, it gives CASSQFRGITEAFF.

The chain recombines TRBV2 with TRBJ2-7; tentative D call: TRBD1 (5 bases). The germline V gene has CDR1 SNHLY and CDR2 FYNNEI. V was trimmed by 2 bases and J by 0 bases, leaving 11 bases between them. CDR3 length: 15 residues. The CDR3 loop reads CASSESRTISYEQYF. For the CDR3, the DNA is TGTGCCAGCAGTGAATCAAGGACAATCTCCTACGAGCAGTACTTC.

This clonotype was recorded many times. The V gene is TRBV30, the J gene TRBJ1-1; 7 bases are shared with TRBD1. V trimming: 1 base; J trimming: 11 bases; junction bases outside the gene matches: 7. CDR1 and CDR2 from the germline V gene are GTSNPN and SVGIG (reference sequence). CDR3 size: 12 residues. The CDR3 loop is CAWSANRGDAFF. The CDR3, as DNA: TGTGCCTGGAGTGCAAACAGGGGTGACGCTTTCTTT.